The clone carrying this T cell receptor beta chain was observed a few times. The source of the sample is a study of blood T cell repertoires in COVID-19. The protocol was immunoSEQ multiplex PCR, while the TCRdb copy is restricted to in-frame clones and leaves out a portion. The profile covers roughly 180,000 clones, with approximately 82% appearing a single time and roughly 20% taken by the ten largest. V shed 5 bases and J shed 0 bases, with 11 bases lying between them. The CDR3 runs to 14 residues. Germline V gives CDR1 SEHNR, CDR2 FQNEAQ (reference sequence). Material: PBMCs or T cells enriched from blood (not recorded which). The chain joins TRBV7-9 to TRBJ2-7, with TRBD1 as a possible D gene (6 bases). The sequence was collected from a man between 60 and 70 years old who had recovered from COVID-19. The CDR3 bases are TGTGCCAGCAGCAGAAGGACAGTCTCCTACGAGCAGTACTTC. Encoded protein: CASSRRTVSYEQYF.